This section outlines one TCR beta chain sequence together with its context. Germline lookup yields CDR1 SGDLS and CDR2 YYNGEE. The CDR3 is made up of 13 amino acids. V was clipped by 3 bases and J by 4 bases, with 8 bases between them. The sample comes from a study of blood T cell repertoires in COVID-19. Sequencing was performed with immunoSEQ multiplex PCR; in TCRdb, only in-frame clones are kept and a portion is missing. The table shows 150,000 or so clones, with 90% to 95% occurring only once. The chain joins TRBV9 to TRBJ2-1; possibly TRBD1 for D (6 bases). This clonotype originated in a woman aged 55-70 years with COVID-19, enrolled during active disease. What was sequenced was peripheral blood. CDR3: CASSADRYNEQFF. The CDR3 region has the DNA TGTGCCAGCAGCGCGGACAGATACAATGAGCAGTTCTTC.